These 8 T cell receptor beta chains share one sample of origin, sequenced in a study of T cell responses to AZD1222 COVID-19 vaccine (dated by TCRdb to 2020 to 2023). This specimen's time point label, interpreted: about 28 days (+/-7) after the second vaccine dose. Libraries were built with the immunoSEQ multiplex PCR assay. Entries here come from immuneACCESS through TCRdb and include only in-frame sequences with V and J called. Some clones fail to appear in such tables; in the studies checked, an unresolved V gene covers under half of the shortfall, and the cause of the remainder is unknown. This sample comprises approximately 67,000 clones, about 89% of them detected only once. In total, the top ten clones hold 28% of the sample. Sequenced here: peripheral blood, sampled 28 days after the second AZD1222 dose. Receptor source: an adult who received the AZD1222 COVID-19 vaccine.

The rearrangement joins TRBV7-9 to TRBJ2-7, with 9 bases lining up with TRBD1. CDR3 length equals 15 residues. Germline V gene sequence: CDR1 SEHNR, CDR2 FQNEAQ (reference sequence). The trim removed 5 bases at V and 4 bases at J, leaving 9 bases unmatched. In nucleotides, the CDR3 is TGTGCCAGCAGCCCTTGGGACAGGGTCGGGTACGAGCAGTACTTC. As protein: CASSPWDRVGYEQYF.

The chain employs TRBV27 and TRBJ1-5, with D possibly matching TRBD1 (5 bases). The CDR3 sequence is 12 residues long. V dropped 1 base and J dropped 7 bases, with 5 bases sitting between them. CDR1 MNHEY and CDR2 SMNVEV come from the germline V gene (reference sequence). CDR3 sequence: CASSLWGQPQHF. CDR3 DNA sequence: TGTGCCAGCAGTTTATGGGGGCAGCCCCAGCATTTT.

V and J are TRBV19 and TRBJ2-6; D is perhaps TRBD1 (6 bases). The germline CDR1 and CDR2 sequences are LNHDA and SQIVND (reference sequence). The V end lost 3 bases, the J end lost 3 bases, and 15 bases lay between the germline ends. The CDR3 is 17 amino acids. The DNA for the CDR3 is TGTGCCAGTAGTATTCCCCAACAGGGCGGTGGGGCCAACGTCCTGACTTTC. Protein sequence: CASSIPQQGGGANVLTF.

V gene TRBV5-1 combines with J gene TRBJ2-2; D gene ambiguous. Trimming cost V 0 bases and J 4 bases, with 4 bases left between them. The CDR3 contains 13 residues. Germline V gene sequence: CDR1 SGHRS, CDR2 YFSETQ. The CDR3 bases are TGCGCCAGCAGCTTGGCGGGCACCGGGGAGCTGTTTTTT. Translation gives CASSLAGTGELFF.

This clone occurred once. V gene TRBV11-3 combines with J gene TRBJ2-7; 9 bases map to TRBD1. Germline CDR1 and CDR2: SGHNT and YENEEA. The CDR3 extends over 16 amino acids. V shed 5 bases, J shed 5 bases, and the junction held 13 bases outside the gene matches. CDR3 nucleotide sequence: TGTGCCAGCAGCCCTCCCGGGACAGGGAACTTCGACGAGCAGTACTTC. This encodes CASSPPGTGNFDEQYF.

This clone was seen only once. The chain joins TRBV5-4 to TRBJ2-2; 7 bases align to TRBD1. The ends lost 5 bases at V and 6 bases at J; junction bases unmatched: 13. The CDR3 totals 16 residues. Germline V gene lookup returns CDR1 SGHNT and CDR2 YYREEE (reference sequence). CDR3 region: CASRKGAKAGAGELFF. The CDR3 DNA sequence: TGTGCCAGCAGAAAGGGGGCCAAAGCCGGGGCCGGGGAGCTGTTTTTT.

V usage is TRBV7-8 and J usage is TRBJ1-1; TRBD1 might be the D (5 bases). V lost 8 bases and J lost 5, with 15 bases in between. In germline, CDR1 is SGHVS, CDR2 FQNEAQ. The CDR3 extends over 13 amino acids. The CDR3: CASFDSSGTEAFF. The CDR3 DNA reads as TGTGCCAGCTTCGACAGCAGCGGGACTGAAGCTTTCTTT.

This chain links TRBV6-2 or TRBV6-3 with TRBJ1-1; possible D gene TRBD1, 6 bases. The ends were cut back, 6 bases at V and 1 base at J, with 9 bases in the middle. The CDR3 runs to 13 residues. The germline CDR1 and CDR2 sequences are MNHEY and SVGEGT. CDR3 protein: CASSSQGNTEAFF. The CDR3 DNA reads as TGTGCCAGCAGCTCACAGGGGAACACTGAAGCTTTCTTT.